This T cell receptor beta chain was captured by sequencing in a study of vaccination effects on CD4 cells after COVID-19. Study at large: Convalescent patients (n = two) were sampled 16 days and one week prevaccination.

Details on this clone: The antigen is undetermined.

Study-wide points: Late post-vaccination samples showed marked contraction of infection- and vaccine-induced clones.

Trimming shortened V by 2 bases and J by 5 bases, and 12 bases separated the two germline ends. CDR1 and CDR2 from the germline V gene are MNHEY and SVGAGI. The CDR3 contains 14 residues. With the ViraFEST assay, the study expanded antigen-specific CD4+ T cells using viral peptide pools, then sequenced them. The culture ran for approximately 10 days, and then CD4+ T cells were isolated. Convalescent patients had PCR-confirmed SARS-CoV-2 infection between March and December 2020. IL-2 medium was substituted for half the medium on days 3 and 7. Repertoires were generated with immunoSEQ multiplex PCR, while TCRdb's copy carries only in-frame clones and drops some. Of under 25,000 clones in the sample, approximately 74% were seen once.

The sequence was obtained from a human donor who had a prior SARS-CoV-2 infection. Sequenced material: CD4+ T cells from PBMCs cultured with SARS-CoV-2 spike peptides, taken before COVID-19 vaccination. The chain carries TRBV6-5 and TRBJ2-5, with TRBD2 as a possible D gene (6 bases). This CDR3 is CASSYAGKDETQYF. Here the CDR3 DNA reads TGTGCCAGCAGTTACGCGGGAAAGGACGAGACCCAGTACTTC.